This T cell receptor beta chain was sequenced for a study of OX40 agonist ivuxolimab in advanced cancers. Background for the entire study: The costimulatory receptor OX40 (CD134) was targeted by ivuxolimab, a fully human IgG2 agonistic monoclonal antibody. Of the 50 or so patients in dose escalation, some 20 had hepatocellular carcinoma, some 15 had melanoma, 9 had renal cell carcinoma and 9 had head and neck cancer. Prior anti-PD-1, anti-PD-L1 or anti-CTLA-4 therapy was permitted, and 40% to 50% of dose-escalation patients had received checkpoint inhibitors. In the dose-escalation cohort, about four fifths of patients were male, and the mean age was approximately 60 years with a range of roughly 20 to 79. Intravenous ivuxolimab was administered to patients every 2 weeks at six dose levels: 0.01, 0.1, 0.3, 1.5, 3 and 10 mg/kg. The paper covers the monotherapy dose-escalation part of the phase I ivuxolimab trial, which included N of about 50 patients. Peripheral TCRbeta sequencing aimed to test whether ivuxolimab altered TCR sequence diversity and caused clonal T-cell expansion. Three dose-escalation patients achieved partial responses, one with hepatocellular carcinoma and two with cutaneous melanoma. On the study overall, not on this receptor specifically: Low levels of normalized T-cell clonal expansion were also seen in some patients who did not respond. Clonal expansion of both CD4+ and CD8+ blood T cells was observed from baseline to week 6 at doses 0.1 to 3.0 mg/kg. Which antigens the clonally expanded peripheral T cells were specific for was not determined. On average, CD8+ T cells showed more expanded clones than CD4+ T cells after ivuxolimab. In partial responders in the 0.1-3.0 mg/kg groups, normalized peripheral clonal expansion was found to be among the lowest, especially among CD8+ T cells.

Remarks on this clone: No cognate antigen has been identified for it. No quality values exist for individual bases; no much larger clone is one base distant.

Genomic DNA was isolated from the sorted cells so that the TCRbeta CDR3 region could be sequenced. The immunoSEQ Assay was used to sequence the TCRbeta CDR3 regions. Not all clones reach the TCRdb copy of this immuneACCESS table, which keeps in-frame sequences only. Checked studies attribute under half of the gap to unresolved V genes and leave the rest unexplained. This sample comprises 40,000 to 45,000 clones, more than 70% of them detected only once. Roughly 22% of the sample rests with the top ten. Patients with autoimmune disease history or receiving systemic immunosuppression were excluded from the trial. Peripheral blood for TCR sequencing was drawn from every dose cohort at baseline, at cycle 4 day 1 and at cycle 7 day 1. Samples were obtained from an open-label, multicenter, first-in-human phase I dose-escalation trial of ivuxolimab. Adults with locally advanced or metastatic head and neck squamous cell, hepatocellular, melanoma or renal cell carcinoma were enrolled in the trial. Before TCR sequencing, CD4+ T cells and CD8+ T cells from peripheral blood were sorted into separate populations.

This specimen was CD4+ or CD8+ T cells sorted from blood, taken in a trial of the OX40 agonist ivuxolimab. This receptor was taken from an adult with an advanced solid tumor such as melanoma, head and neck, liver or kidney cancer.

CDR3 loop: CAWSDITFSGNTIYF. The nucleotide sequence is TGTGCCTGGAGCGACATCACGTTCTCTGGAAACACCATATATTTT. The V and J segments used are TRBV30 and TRBJ1-3, with no reliable assignment of the D segment. As encoded in the germline V gene (reference sequence), CDR1 is GTSNPN while CDR2 is SVGIG. Measured from the cysteine to the phenylalanine, the CDR3 is 15 residues long. Here the CDR3 DNA is all that survives: 45 bases in frame from base 1. The trim is 3 bases for V and 0 bases for J, with a gap of 12 bases between the germline ends. With all but the CDR3 taken from the reference TRBV30 and TRBJ1-3 genes, the full variable domain is: SQTIHQWPATLVQPVGSPLSLECTVEGTSNPNLYWYRQAAGRGLQLLFYSVGIGQISSEVPQNLSASRPQDRQFILSSKKLLLSDSGFYLCAWSDITFSGNTIYFGEGSWLTVV.